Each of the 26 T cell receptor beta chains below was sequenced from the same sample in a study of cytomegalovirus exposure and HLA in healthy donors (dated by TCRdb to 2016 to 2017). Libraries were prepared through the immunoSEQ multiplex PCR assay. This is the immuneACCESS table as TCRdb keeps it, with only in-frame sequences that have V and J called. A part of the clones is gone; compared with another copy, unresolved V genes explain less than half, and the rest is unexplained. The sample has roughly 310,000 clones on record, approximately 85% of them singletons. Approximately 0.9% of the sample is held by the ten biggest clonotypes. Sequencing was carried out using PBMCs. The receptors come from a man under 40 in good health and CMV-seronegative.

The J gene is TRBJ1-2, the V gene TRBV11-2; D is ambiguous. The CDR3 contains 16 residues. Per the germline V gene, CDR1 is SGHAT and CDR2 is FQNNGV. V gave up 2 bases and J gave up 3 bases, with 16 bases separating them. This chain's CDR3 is CASSLSPGRDDYGYTF. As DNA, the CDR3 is TGTGCCAGCAGCTTAAGCCCCGGACGGGATGACTATGGCTACACCTTC.

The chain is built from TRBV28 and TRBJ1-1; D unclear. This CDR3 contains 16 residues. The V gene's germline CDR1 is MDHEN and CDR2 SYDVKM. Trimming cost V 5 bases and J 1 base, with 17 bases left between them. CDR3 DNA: TGTGCCAGCAGTCCCGCCGGGCGGGTCCCGAACACTGAAGCTTTCTTT. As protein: CASSPAGRVPNTEAFF.

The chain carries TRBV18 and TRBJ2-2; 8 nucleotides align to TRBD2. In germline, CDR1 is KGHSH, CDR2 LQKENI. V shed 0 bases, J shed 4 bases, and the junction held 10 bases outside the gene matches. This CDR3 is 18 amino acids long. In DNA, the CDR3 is TGTGCCAGCTCACCACCAGGTAGCGGGGAAGTTGGCACCGGGGAGCTGTTTTTT. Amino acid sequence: CASSPPGSGEVGTGELFF.

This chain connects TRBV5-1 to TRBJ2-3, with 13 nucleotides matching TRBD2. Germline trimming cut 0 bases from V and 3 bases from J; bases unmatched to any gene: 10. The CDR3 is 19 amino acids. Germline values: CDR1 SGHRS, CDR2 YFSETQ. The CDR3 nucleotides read TGCGCCAGCAGCTTGGCGGGCGGTAGGACTAGCGGGGGAACAGATACGCAGTATTTT. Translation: CASSLAGGRTSGGTDTQYF.

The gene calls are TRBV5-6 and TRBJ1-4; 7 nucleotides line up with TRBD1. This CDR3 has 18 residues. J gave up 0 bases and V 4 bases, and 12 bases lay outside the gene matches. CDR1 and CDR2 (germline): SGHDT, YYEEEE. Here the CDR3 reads CASSVQQGTLATNEKLFF. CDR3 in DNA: TGTGCCAGCAGCGTACAACAGGGGACCCTTGCAACTAATGAAAAACTGTTTTTT.

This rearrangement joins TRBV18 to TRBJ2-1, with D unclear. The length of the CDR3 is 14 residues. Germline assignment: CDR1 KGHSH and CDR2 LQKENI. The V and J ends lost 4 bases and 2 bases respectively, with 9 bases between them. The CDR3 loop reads CASSRSAAYNEQFF. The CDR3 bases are TGTGCCAGCTCACGATCGGCGGCCTACAATGAGCAGTTCTTC.

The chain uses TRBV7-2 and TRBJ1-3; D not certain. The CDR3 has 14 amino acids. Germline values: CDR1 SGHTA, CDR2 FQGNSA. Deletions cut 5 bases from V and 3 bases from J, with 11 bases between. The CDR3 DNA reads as TGTGCCAGCAGCGAATCGGGTGGTGGAAACACCATATATTTT. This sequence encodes CASSESGGGNTIYF.

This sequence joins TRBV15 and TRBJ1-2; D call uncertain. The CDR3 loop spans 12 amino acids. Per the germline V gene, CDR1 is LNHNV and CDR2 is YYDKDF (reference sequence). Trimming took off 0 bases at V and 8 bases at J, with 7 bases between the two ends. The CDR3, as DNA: TGTGCCACCAGCAGAGATAACAGAGGCTACACCTTC. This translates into CATSRDNRGYTF.

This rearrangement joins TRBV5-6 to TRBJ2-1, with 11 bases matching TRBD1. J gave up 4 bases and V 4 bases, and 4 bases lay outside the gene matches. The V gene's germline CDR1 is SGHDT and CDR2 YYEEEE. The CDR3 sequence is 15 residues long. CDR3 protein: CASSPDRGPYNEQFF. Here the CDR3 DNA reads TGTGCCAGCAGCCCGGACAGGGGGCCTTACAATGAGCAGTTCTTC.

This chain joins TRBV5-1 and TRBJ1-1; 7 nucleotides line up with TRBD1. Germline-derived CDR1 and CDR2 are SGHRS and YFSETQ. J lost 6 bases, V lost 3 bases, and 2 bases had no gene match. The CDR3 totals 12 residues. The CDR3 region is CASSWTGSEAFF. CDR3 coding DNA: TGCGCCAGCAGCTGGACAGGTTCTGAAGCTTTCTTT. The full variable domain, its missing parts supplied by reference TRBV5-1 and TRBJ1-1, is KAGVTQTPRYLIKTRGQQVTLSCSPISGHRSVSWYQQTPGQGLQFLFEYFSETQRNKGNFPGRFSGRQFSNSRSEMNVSTLELGDSALYLCASSWTGSEAFFGQGTRLTVV.

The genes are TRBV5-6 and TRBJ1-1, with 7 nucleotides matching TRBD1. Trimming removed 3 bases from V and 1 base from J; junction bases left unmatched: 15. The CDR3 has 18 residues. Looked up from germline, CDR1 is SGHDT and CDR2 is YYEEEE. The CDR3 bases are TGTGCCAGCAGCTCGGGGCCTACAGGGGTCCGGAAGAACACTGAAGCTTTCTTT. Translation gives CASSSGPTGVRKNTEAFF.

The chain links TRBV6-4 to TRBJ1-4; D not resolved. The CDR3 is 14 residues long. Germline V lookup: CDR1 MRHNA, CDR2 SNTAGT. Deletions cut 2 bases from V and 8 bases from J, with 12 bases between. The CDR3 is CASSDMDGGEKLFF. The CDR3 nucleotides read TGTGCCAGCAGTGACATGGACGGCGGGGAAAAACTGTTTTTT.

This CDR3 reads CASRWDSLYEQYF. In nucleotides, the CDR3 is TGCGCCAGCAGGTGGGACAGCCTCTACGAGCAGTACTTC. This chain joins TRBV5-1 and TRBJ2-7; the match to TRBD1 covers 7 bases. CDR3 length: 13 amino acids. Unmatched junction bases numbered 5, after V lost 5 bases and J lost 3 bases. Germline loops: CDR1 SGHRS, CDR2 YFSETQ.

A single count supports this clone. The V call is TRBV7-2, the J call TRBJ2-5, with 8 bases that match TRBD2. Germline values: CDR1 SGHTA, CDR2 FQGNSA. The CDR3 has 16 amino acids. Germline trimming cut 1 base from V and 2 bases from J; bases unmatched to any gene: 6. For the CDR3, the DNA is TGTGCCAGCAGCTTAGTAACTAGCGGAAGACAAGAGACCCAGTACTTC. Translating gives CASSLVTSGRQETQYF. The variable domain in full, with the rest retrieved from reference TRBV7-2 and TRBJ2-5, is GAGVSQSPSNKVTEKGKDVELRCDPISGHTALYWYRQSLGQGLEFLIYFQGNSAPDKSGLPSDRFSAERTGGSVSTLTIQRTQQEDSAVYLCASSLVTSGRQETQYFGPGTRLLVL.

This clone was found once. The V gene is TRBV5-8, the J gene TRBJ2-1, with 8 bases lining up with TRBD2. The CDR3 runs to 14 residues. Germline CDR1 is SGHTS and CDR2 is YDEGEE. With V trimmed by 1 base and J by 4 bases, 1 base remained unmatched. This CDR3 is CASSLSSGYNEQFF. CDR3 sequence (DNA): TGTGCCAGCAGCTTGTCTAGCGGGTACAATGAGCAGTTCTTC. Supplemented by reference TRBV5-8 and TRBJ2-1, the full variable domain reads EAGVTQSPTHLIKTRGQQATLRCSPISGHTSVYWYQQALGLGLQFLLWYDEGEERNRGNFPPRFSGRQFPNYSSELNVNALELEDSALYLCASSLSSGYNEQFFGPGTRLTVL.

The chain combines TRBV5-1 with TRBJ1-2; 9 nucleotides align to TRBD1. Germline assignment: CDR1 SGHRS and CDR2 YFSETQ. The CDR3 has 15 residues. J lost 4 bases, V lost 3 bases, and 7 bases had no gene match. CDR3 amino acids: CASSYGTGSVYGYTF. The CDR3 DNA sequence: TGCGCCAGCAGCTACGGGACAGGGTCGGTCTATGGCTACACCTTC.

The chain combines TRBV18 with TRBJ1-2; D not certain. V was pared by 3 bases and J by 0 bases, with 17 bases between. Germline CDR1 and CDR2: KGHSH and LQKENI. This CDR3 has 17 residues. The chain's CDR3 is CASSPAARDGSNYGYTF. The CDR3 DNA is TGTGCCAGCTCACCGGCTGCCCGGGATGGGTCTAACTATGGCTACACCTTC.

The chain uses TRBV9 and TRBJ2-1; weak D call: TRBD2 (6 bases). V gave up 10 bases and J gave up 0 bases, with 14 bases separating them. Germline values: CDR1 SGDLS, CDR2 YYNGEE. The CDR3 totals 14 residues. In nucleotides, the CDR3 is TGTGCCTCCGGGGGTCCCAGCTCCTACAATGAGCAGTTCTTC. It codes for CASGGPSSYNEQFF.

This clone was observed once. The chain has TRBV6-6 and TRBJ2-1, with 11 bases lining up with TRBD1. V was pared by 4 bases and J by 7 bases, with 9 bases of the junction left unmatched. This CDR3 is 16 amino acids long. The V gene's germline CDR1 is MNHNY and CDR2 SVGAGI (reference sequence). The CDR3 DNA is TGTGCCAGCAGTTTCAATCCGGACAGGGGGCAAAATGAGCAGTTCTTC. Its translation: CASSFNPDRGQNEQFF.

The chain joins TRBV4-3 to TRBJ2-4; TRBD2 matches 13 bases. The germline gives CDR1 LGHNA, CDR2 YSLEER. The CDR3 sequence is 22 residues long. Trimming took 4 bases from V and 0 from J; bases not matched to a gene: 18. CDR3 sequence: CASSPGIAGTSGKGLAKNIQYF. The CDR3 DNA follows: TGCGCCAGCAGCCCAGGGATTGCCGGGACTAGCGGGAAAGGGTTAGCCAAAAACATTCAGTACTTC.

CDR3 nucleotides: TGCGCCAGCAGCCGGGGGGGCAGGGTGACTGAAGCTTTCTTT. It encodes CASSRGGRVTEAFF. The V call is TRBV4-1, the J call TRBJ1-1, with D perhaps TRBD1 (6 bases). The CDR3 totals 14 residues. Germline CDR1 is MGHRA and CDR2 is YSYEKL. The V gene lost 4 bases and the J gene lost 5 bases, with 14 bases spanning the gap.

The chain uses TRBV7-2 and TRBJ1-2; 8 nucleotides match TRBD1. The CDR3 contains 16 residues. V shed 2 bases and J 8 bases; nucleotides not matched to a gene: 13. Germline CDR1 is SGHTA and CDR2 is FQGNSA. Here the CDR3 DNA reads TGTGCCAGCAGCTTATTCCCAGGGGGCGCTTGGGAAGGCTACACCTTC. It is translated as CASSLFPGGAWEGYTF.

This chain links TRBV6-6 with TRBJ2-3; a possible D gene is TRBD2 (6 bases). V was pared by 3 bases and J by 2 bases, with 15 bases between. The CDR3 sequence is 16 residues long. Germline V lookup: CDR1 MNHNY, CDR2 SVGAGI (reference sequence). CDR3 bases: TGTGCCAGCAGTTATACGGGCGCGGGGTACACAGATACGCAGTATTTT. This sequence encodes CASSYTGAGYTDTQYF.

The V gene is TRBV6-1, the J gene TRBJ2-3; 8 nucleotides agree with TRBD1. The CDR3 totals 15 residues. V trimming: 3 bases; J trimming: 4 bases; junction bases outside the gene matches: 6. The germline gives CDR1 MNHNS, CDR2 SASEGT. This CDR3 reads CASSDLTGEADTQYF. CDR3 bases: TGTGCCAGCAGTGACCTGACAGGGGAAGCAGATACGCAGTATTTT.

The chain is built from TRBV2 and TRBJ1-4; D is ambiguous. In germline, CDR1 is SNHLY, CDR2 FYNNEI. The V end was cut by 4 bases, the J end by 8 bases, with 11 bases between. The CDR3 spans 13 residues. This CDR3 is CASSAPLEEKLFF. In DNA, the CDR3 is TGTGCCAGCAGTGCCCCCCTTGAGGAAAAACTGTTTTTT.

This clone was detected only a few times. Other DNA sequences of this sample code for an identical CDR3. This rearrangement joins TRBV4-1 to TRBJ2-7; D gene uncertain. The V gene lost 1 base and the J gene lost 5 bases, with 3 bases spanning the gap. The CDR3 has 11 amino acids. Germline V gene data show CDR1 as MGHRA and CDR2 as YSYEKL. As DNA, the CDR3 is TGCGCCAGCAGCCAAGGTAACGAGCAGTACTTC. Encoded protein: CASSQGNEQYF.